This T cell receptor (beta chain) stems from a study of regulatory T cells in long-lasting Graves disease. The table lists this clonotype with many counts. Its cognate antigen is unknown. Time point denoted: persistent/refractory GD, antithyroid drugs over 5 years with positive TRAb. The TCR library was made from RNA that had been extracted from PBMCs in TRIzol. CDR3 regions were amplified by Arm-PCR using iRepertoire HTBI primers to build TCR beta libraries. TCRdb called the multiplex PCR reads again in MiXCR, with one record for every CDR3 protein. Seen here are about 290,000 distinct CDR3 sequences, roughly a fifth observed once, and the top ten hold 45% to 70%. CDR1 and CDR2 (germline): DFQATT, SNEGSKA (reference sequence). The CDR3 is 16 amino acids. J lost 6 bases, V lost 3 bases, and 10 bases had no gene match. Study-wide results and limits: It was peripheral blood alone, not thyroid tissue, that was studied.

This material consisted of peripheral blood mononuclear cells (PBMCs), taken when the disease was refractory, from a patient treated with antithyroid drugs. The genes are TRBV20-1 and TRBJ2-1; 11 bases map to TRBD2. The clonotype comes from a female donor with Graves disease. The CDR3 DNA reads TGCAGTGCTAGGACACATAGCGGGAGGGGGACCAATGAGCAGTTCTTC. Translation: CSARTHSGRGTNEQFF.